This TCR beta chain is from a study of Ad26.COV2.S vaccination and SARS-CoV-2 variants. TCRdb keeps only in-frame clones here, not all; method: immunoSEQ multiplex PCR. The profile shows hundreds of thousands of clones, approximately 84% of them singletons. Study-level findings and limits: The TCR breadth and depth analyses may have produced an underestimate of total T cell responses. Whether participants received vaccine or placebo, their non-spike TCR breadth was similar. A substantial breadth of spike-specific CD8+ and CD4+ T cell responses after vaccination has been reported.

This clone was recorded only once. The antigen is undetermined. The treatment here: some 20 received Ad26.COV2.S at low or high dose, single or two shots; roughly 5 received placebo; per-sample allocation not given. The study sampled participants on day 63 after the first vaccine or placebo injection. The germline V and J ends were trimmed by 1 base and 5 bases, with 3 bases remaining between them. Germline CDR1 and CDR2: LNHDA and SQIVND (reference sequence). The length of the CDR3 is 12 residues. The clonotype was recovered from a person aged 18-65 years who received the Ad26.COV2.S COVID-19 vaccine or a placebo. Sequenced here: peripheral blood, sampled in a trial of Ad26.COV2.S vaccine versus placebo. The chain links TRBV19 to TRBJ2-1; D gene uncertain. The CDR3 loop reads CASSIGNNEQFF. The CDR3 nucleotides are TGTGCCAGTAGTATAGGAAACAATGAGCAGTTCTTC.